The 24 T cell receptor beta chains presented below share a single source sample, sequenced in a study of graft-versus-host responses after intestinal transplantation. Data came from immunoSEQ multiplex PCR; TCRdb stores just in-frame clones and leaves some out. The data show tens of thousands of clones, 80% to 95% seen once. Sample: bone marrow, taken 734 days after intestinal transplantation. The receptor source for this set is a human patient who received an intestinal transplant, so some T cells may come from the graft donor.

There are a few counts of this clone. The V call is TRBV7-7, the J call TRBJ1-1; TRBD1 might be the D (6 bases). This CDR3 is 18 amino acids long. V lost 4 bases and J 0 bases, leaving 21 bases between the germline ends. CDR1 is SSHAT, CDR2 FNYEAQ, per germline (reference sequence). Written as DNA, the CDR3 is TGTGCCAGCAGCTCAAAGGGACAAAAGGAGAACATGAACACTGAAGCTTTCTTT. It yields the protein CASSSKGQKENMNTEAFF.

This sequence joins TRBV27 and TRBJ2-7; 11 positions agree with TRBD2. The CDR3 is made up of 14 amino acids. Germline-derived CDR1 and CDR2 are MNHEY and SMNVEV (reference sequence). The V gene end was trimmed by 2 bases and the J gene end by 4 bases; junction bases not matched to a gene: 1. The CDR3 is CASSLLAGGYEQYF. CDR3 in DNA: TGTGCCAGCAGTTTACTAGCGGGGGGTTACGAGCAGTACTTC.

V and J are TRBV14 and TRBJ2-5; 7 nucleotides agree with TRBD2. CDR1 and CDR2 (germline): SGHDN, FVKESK. With 4 bases clipped from V and 5 bases from J, the junction kept 4 bases outside the gene matches. The CDR3 has 13 residues. Here the CDR3 DNA reads TGTGCCAGCAGCCGCGGGAGAGGGGAGACCCAGTACTTC. Translating it yields CASSRGRGETQYF.

Remarks on this clone: Because the CDR3 is missing its conserved closing phenylalanine or tryptophan, this is likely a read error. Because the CDR3's place on the DNA is in doubt, the DNA is left out and the CDR3 is given as listed by TCRdb. V gene TRBV5-1 combines with J gene TRBJ1-2. The CDR3 is made up of 8 amino acids, end residues included. Germline loops: CDR1 SGHRS, CDR2 YFSETQ. This chain's CDR3 is CASSVGGL.

The genes are TRBV19 and TRBJ2-7, with D possibly being TRBD1 or TRBD2 (6 bases each). The V gene's germline CDR1 is LNHDA and CDR2 SQIVND (reference sequence). V was shortened by 6 bases and J by 2 bases, with 17 bases between the two germline ends. The CDR3 runs to 15 residues. CDR3 residues: CASSLWGAKPYEQYF. DNA of the CDR3: TGTGCCAGTAGCCTTTGGGGGGCGAAACCCTACGAGCAGTACTTC.

The V gene is TRBV19, the J gene TRBJ2-1, with 11 bases that match TRBD2. The CDR3 contains 17 residues. Germline CDR1 is LNHDA and CDR2 is SQIVND (reference sequence). With V trimmed by 1 base and J by 8 bases, 10 bases remained unmatched. CDR3 DNA sequence: TGTGCCAGTAGTATAGCCTCCGGACTAGCGGGTAATTATGAGCAGTTCTTC. Translating it yields CASSIASGLAGNYEQFF.

The rearrangement joins TRBV18 to TRBJ2-3, with 9 bases fitting TRBD2. Germline CDR1 and CDR2: KGHSH and LQKENI. V dropped 1 base and J dropped 5; count of bases not matched to a gene: 1. This CDR3 contains 14 residues. DNA of the CDR3: TGTGCCAGCTCACCACTAGCGGGGGAAGATACGCAGTATTTT. Its protein product is CASSPLAGEDTQYF.

The V and J genes are TRBV27 and TRBJ1-5; 7 bases agree with TRBD1. This CDR3 is 16 amino acids long. V lost 0 bases, J lost 5 bases, and 7 bases stayed unmatched. Germline loops: CDR1 MNHEY, CDR2 SMNVEV (reference sequence). This CDR3 is CASSLSRQGEDQPQHF. The DNA of the CDR3 is TGTGCCAGCAGTTTATCGAGGCAGGGGGAGGATCAGCCCCAGCATTTT.

The genes are TRBV4-1 and TRBJ2-7; D is perhaps TRBD1 (5 bases). Germline lookup yields CDR1 MGHRA and CDR2 YSYEKL. Trimming stripped 0 bases from V and 0 bases from J, with 6 bases between. The CDR3 is 14 residues long. CDR3 nucleotide sequence: TGCGCCAGCAGCCAAGATAGGGGCTCCTACGAGCAGTACTTC. Amino acid sequence: CASSQDRGSYEQYF.

This clone was counted a few times. The chain is built from TRBV19 and TRBJ1-2, with D unresolved. The germline gives CDR1 LNHDA, CDR2 SQIVND (reference sequence). The V and J ends lost 6 bases and 4 bases respectively, with 9 bases between them. The CDR3 consists of 12 residues. The CDR3 is CASRSVVYGYTF. Here the CDR3 DNA reads TGTGCCAGTAGATCGGTCGTCTATGGCTACACCTTC.

The V and J genes are TRBV10-2 and TRBJ1-6; D unresolved. The CDR3 is 13 residues long. The V end lost 8 bases, the J end lost 5 bases, and 10 bases lay between the germline ends. Germline V CDR1 and CDR2: WSHSY, SAAADI. In nucleotides, the CDR3 is TGCGCCAGCTTAAACGCTGATAATTCACCCCTCCACTTT. As protein: CASLNADNSPLHF.

The chain carries TRBV7-9 and TRBJ2-5; D is uncertain. The CDR3 is 13 amino acids. Germline loops: CDR1 SEHNR, CDR2 FQNEAQ (reference sequence). V lost 1 base, J lost 5 bases, and 8 bases lay in between. Written as DNA, the CDR3 is TGTGCCAGCAGCTTAGGGCTACTCGAGACCCAGTACTTC. It codes for CASSLGLLETQYF.

This clone was counted only a few times. The V and J genes are TRBV6-6 and TRBJ2-1, with 7 positions matching TRBD1. Germline trimming cut 0 bases from V and 4 bases from J; bases unmatched to any gene: 0. Looked up from germline, CDR1 is MNHNY and CDR2 is SVGAGI (reference sequence). This CDR3 contains 14 residues. The CDR3: CASSYSGQYNEQFF. DNA of the CDR3: TGTGCCAGCAGTTACTCGGGACAGTACAATGAGCAGTTCTTC.

The genes are TRBV6-1 and TRBJ2-1; D not resolved. CDR1 MNHNS and CDR2 SASEGT come from the germline V gene. The CDR3 is made up of 12 amino acids. The V end lost 8 bases, the J end lost 7 bases, and 12 bases lay between the germline ends. The CDR3 DNA sequence: TGTGCCAGCGCCCCAATGAGGAATGAGCAGTTCTTC. This codes for CASAPMRNEQFF.

The rearrangement uses TRBV28 and TRBJ2-7, with TRBD1 matching 9 bases. V shed 5 bases and J 1 base; nucleotides not matched to a gene: 3. This CDR3 spans 14 amino acids. Germline V gene sequence: CDR1 MDHEN, CDR2 SYDVKM. The DNA of the CDR3 is TGTGCCAGCAGTCGGACAGGGGCATCCTACGAGCAGTACTTC. The encoded protein is CASSRTGASYEQYF.

This chain joins TRBV2 and TRBJ2-1; D perhaps matches TRBD2 (5 bases). The V gene's germline CDR1 is SNHLY and CDR2 FYNNEI. Trimming removed 6 bases at V and 1 base at J, with 19 bases between. The CDR3 has 17 residues. CDR3 nucleotides: TGTGCCAGCAGCCAACCCCAGGACCCGGGGTCCTACAATGAGCAGTTCTTC. Its protein product is CASSQPQDPGSYNEQFF.

This clone was recorded once. V is TRBV6-1 and J is TRBJ2-3; a possible D gene is TRBD1 (6 bases). The CDR3 length is 16 residues. Germline V gives CDR1 MNHNS, CDR2 SASEGT. Between the trimmed V and J ends, which lost 2 bases and 2 bases, there was a span of 14 bases. The CDR3 protein is CASSESRDTITDTQYF. As DNA, the CDR3 is TGTGCCAGCAGTGAATCCCGGGACACTATCACAGATACGCAGTATTTT.

The genes are TRBV6-1 and TRBJ1-5, with unresolved D. The ends were cut back, 2 bases at V and 4 bases at J, with 12 bases in the middle. The germline gives CDR1 MNHNS, CDR2 SASEGT. This CDR3 has 15 amino acids. The CDR3 coding sequence is TGTGCCAGCAGTGAAACTGGATTCGGGAATCAGCCCCAGCATTTT. Translated: CASSETGFGNQPQHF.

This clone was counted a single time. The same CDR3 also results from other DNA sequences found in this sample. The chain has TRBV12-5 and TRBJ2-2, with 13 bases fitting TRBD2. The CDR3 is made up of 20 amino acids. Trimming took 6 bases from V and 6 from J; bases not matched to a gene: 19. Germline CDR1 LGHNT, CDR2 FRNRAP. The CDR3 sequence is CASGGSGTSGKILGPGELFF. Here the CDR3 DNA reads TGTGCTAGTGGCGGATCCGGGACTAGCGGGAAAATCCTAGGGCCCGGGGAGCTGTTTTTT. Using reference TRBV12-5 and TRBJ2-2 for the parts outside the CDR3, the full variable domain is DARVTQTPRHKVTEMGQEVTMRCQPILGHNTVFWYRQTMMQGLELLAYFRNRAPLDDSGMPKDRFSAEMPDATLATLKIQPSEPRDSAVYFCASGGSGTSGKILGPGELFFGEGSRLTVL.

The rearrangement links TRBV5-6 to TRBJ2-5; a possible D gene is TRBD1 (5 bases). The CDR3 consists of 13 residues. V gave up 5 bases and J gave up 5 bases, with 13 bases separating them. The germline CDR1 and CDR2 sequences are SGHDT and YYEEEE. The CDR3 loop is CASRPQRGETQYF. As DNA, the CDR3 is TGTGCCAGCAGACCACAAAGGGGTGAGACCCAGTACTTC.

The V call is TRBV7-6, the J call TRBJ2-1, with TRBD2 matching 7 bases. Germline V gives CDR1 SGHVS, CDR2 FNYEAQ. The ends lost 1 base at V and 2 bases at J; junction bases unmatched: 5. The CDR3 contains 16 residues. As DNA, the CDR3 is TGTGCCAGCAGCTTAGGGGGGGACTATACCTACAATGAGCAGTTCTTC. Translated: CASSLGGDYTYNEQFF.

V gene TRBV28 combines with J gene TRBJ1-6; no definite D call. The CDR3 is made up of 15 amino acids. The germline V gene has CDR1 MDHEN and CDR2 SYDVKM. V was cut by 6 bases and J by 6 bases, with 15 bases left in between. CDR3 region: CASSPQDLANSPLHF. CDR3 nucleotide sequence: TGTGCCAGCAGCCCTCAGGACCTCGCTAATTCACCCCTCCACTTT.

This rearrangement joins TRBV30 to TRBJ2-1; no firm D call. Deletions cut 4 bases from V and 5 bases from J, with 6 bases between. CDR3 length: 11 residues. Germline V gives CDR1 GTSNPN, CDR2 SVGIG (reference sequence). In DNA, the CDR3 is TGTGCCTGGAACCGGGACAATGAGCAGTTCTTC. Protein: CAWNRDNEQFF.

The sample holds one count of this clone. The gene calls are TRBV21-1 and TRBJ2-1; the DNA was not compared with TRBD2, the D call given in the table. TRBV21-1 is tagged as a pseudogene. The CDR3 contains 18 residues. The CDR3 loop is CASSNPGLAGECSNEQFF. CDR3 bases: TGTGCCAGCAGCAACCCCGGACTAGCGGGTGAATGTAGTAATGAGCAGTTCTTC.